The next 5 T cell receptor beta chains were all read from a single sample in a study of shared clonotypes between healthy human individuals. Measured with immunoSEQ multiplex PCR; TCRdb has only the in-frame clones, and not every one. This table has about 480,000 clones, less than 85% appearing once. What was sequenced was PBMCs. Receptors originate from a woman aged 40 to 50 in good health. Some clones in this sample may be carry-over from other donors' samples.

The chain recombines TRBV29-1 with TRBJ2-1; possible D gene TRBD2, 6 bases. Germline V gene data show CDR1 as SQVTM and CDR2 as ANQGSEA. The length of the CDR3 is 17 residues. The V end was cut by 1 base, the J end by 6 bases, with 22 bases between. This CDR3 is CSVEAVWAGSGLNEQFF. Written as DNA, the CDR3 is TGCAGCGTTGAAGCTGTGTGGGCCGGGAGCGGGCTCAATGAGCAGTTCTTC.

The chain links TRBV11-2 to TRBJ2-5, with 11 bases identical to TRBD2. The germline V gene encodes CDR1 SGHAT and CDR2 FQNNGV. Trimming cost V 5 bases and J 5 bases; bases outside gene matches: 13. This CDR3 region has 17 residues. The CDR3 protein is CASSSLILAGGGETQYF. CDR3 in DNA: TGTGCCAGCAGCAGCTTAATCCTAGCGGGAGGAGGGGAGACCCAGTACTTC.

The J gene is TRBJ2-7, the V gene TRBV7-2, with 9 bases fitting TRBD2. Germline-derived CDR1 and CDR2 are SGHTA and FQGNSA. This CDR3 has 15 residues. Trimming removed 1 base from V and 4 bases from J; junction bases left unmatched: 5. The CDR3 sequence is CASSLVSGRIYEQYF. Here the CDR3 DNA reads TGTGCCAGCAGCTTAGTTAGCGGGAGAATTTACGAGCAGTACTTC.

The chain joins TRBV5-5 to TRBJ2-3; D might be TRBD2 (5 bases). The CDR3 consists of 15 residues. V was cut by 4 bases and J by 0 bases, with 12 bases left in between. CDR1 and CDR2 (germline): SGHKS, YYEKEE (reference sequence). This CDR3 is CASSTRRSSTDTQYF. CDR3 sequence (DNA): TGTGCCAGCAGCACCAGGAGGTCTAGCACAGATACGCAGTATTTT.

This clone was observed many times. This chain uses TRBV5-1 with TRBJ2-7, with TRBD2 identical over 12 bases. CDR1 and CDR2 from the germline V gene are SGHRS and YFSETQ. Germline trimming cut 0 bases from V and 4 bases from J; bases unmatched to any gene: 5. CDR3 size: 16 residues. Here the CDR3 DNA reads TGCGCCAGCAGCTTGGGACTAGCGGGAGTGGGGTACGAGCAGTACTTC. Translated: CASSLGLAGVGYEQYF.